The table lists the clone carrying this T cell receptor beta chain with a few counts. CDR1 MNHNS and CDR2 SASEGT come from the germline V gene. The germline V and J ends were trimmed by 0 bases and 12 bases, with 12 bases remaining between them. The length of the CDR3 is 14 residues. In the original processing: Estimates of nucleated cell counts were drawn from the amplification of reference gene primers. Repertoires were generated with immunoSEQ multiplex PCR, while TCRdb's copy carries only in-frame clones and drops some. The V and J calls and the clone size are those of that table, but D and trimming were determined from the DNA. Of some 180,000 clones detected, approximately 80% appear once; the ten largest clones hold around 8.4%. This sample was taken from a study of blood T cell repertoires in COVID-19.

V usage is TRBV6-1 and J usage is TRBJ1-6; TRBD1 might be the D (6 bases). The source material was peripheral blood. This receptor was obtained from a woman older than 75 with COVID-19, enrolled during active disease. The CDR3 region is CASSEAQGPIPLHF. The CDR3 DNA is TGTGCCAGCAGTGAAGCGCAGGGGCCAATACCCCTCCACTTT.